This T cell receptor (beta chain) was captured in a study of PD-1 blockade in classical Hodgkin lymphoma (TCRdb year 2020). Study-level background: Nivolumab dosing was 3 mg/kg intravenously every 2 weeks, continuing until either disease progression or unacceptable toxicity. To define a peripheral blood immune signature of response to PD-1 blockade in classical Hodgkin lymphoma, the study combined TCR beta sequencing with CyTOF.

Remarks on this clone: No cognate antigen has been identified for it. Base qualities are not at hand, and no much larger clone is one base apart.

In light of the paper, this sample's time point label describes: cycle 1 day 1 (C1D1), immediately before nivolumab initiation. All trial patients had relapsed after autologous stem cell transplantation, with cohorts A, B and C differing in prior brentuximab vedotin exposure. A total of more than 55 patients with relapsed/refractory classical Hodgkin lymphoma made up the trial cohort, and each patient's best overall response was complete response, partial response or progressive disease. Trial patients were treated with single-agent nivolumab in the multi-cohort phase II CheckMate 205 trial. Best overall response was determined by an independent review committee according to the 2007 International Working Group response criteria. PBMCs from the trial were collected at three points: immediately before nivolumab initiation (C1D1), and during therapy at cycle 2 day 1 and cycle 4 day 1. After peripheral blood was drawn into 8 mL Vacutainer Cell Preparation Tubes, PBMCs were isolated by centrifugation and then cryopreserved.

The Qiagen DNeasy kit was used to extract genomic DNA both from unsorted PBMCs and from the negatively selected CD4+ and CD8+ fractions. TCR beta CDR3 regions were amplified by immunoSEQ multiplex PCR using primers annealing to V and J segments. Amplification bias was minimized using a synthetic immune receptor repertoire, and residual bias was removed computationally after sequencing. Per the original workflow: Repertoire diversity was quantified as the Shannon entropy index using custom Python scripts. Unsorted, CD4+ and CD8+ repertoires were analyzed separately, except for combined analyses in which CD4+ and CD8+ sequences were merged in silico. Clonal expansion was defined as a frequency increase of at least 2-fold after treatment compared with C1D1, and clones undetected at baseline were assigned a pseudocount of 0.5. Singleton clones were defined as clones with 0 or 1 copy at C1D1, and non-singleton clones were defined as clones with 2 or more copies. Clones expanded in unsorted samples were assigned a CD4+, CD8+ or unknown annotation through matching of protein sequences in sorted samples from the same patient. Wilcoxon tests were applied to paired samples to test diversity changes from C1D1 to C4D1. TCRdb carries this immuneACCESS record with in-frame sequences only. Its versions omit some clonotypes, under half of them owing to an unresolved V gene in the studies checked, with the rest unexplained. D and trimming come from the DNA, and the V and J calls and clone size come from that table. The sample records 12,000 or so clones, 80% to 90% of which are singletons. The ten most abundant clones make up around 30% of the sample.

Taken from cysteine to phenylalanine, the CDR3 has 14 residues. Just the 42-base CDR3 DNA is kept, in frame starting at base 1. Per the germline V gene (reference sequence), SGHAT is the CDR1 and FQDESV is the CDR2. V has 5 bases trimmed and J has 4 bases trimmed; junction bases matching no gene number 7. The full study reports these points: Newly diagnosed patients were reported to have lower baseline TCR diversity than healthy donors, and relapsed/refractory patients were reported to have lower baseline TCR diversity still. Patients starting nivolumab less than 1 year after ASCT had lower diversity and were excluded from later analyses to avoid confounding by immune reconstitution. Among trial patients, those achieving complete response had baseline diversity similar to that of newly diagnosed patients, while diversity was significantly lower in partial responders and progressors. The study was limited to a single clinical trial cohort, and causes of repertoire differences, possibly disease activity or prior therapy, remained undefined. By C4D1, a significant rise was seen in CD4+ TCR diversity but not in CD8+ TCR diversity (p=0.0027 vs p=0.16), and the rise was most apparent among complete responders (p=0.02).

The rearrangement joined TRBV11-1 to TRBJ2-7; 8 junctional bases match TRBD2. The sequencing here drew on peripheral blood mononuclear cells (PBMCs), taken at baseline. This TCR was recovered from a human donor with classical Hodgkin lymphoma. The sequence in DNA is TGTGCCAGCAGCCCCCCCGGGGGGGCTTACGAGCAGTACTTC. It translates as CASSPPGGAYEQYF.